This is a list of T cell receptor beta chains from one sample in a study of blood T cell repertoires in COVID-19. Profiling relied on immunoSEQ multiplex PCR, and the TCRdb table lists in-frame clones only, not all of them. The profile shows 100,000 to 150,000 clones, approximately 90% of them singletons. Sequencing was performed on peripheral blood. The receptors derive from a human donor in a cohort sampled during active COVID-19. The CDR3 runs from the conserved cysteine through the conserved F or W. A D gene is named only where the DNA matches it firmly. Some rows mark clone size as missing; the rest say once, few, many or name a class of expanded clone.

>TRBJ1-1|.|TRBV7-9|.
TGTGCCAGCAGCTTAGATTTAGGGCAGGGTGAAGCTTTCTTT
CASSLDLGQGEAFF
>TRBJ2-7|TRBD2|TRBV5-1|.
TGCGCCAGCAGCTCAGAAGAGATAGCGGGAAATTCCTACGAGCAGTACTTC
CASSSEEIAGNSYEQYF
>TRBJ2-7|TRBD2|TRBV19|few
TGTGCCAGTAGTAGCCCCCTCACTAGCGGGAGTATCTACGAGCAGTACTTC
CASSSPLTSGSIYEQYF
>TRBJ2-3|.|TRBV7-9|once
TGTGCCAGCAGCCTCCAGGGAGACACAGGGCCCACAGATACGCAGTATTTT
CASSLQGDTGPTDTQYF
>TRBJ2-3|.|TRBV5-4|.
TGTGCCAGCAGAAACAGCCTTCTGGGCACAGATACGCAGTATTTT
CASRNSLLGTDTQYF
>TRBJ2-1|.|TRBV6-5|.
TGTGCCAGCAGTACCGACTTTTTTTACCTCAATGAGCAGTTCTTC
CASSTDFFYLNEQFF
>TRBJ1-5|.|TRBV15|.
TGTGCCACCAGCAGAGTTGGCGGCCAGCGTCAGCCCCAGCATTTT
CATSRVGGQRQPQHF
>TRBJ1-4|.|TRBV7-2|.
TGTGCCAGCAGCTTAGCGGGCATAACTAATGAAAAACTGTTTTTT
CASSLAGITNEKLFF
>TRBJ1-5|.|TRBV7-9|once
TGTGCCGGCGGGACGGACAATCAGCCCCAGCATTTT
CAGGTDNQPQHF
>TRBJ2-3|.|TRBV25-1|.
TGTGCCAGCAGTCCCCTGGTGGGAGCGTCTCTCGATACGCAGTATTTT
CASSPLVGASLDTQYF
>TRBJ2-7|TRBD2|TRBV18|.
TGTGCCAGCTCCACCAGCGGGACCATCTACGAGCAGTACTTC
CASSTSGTIYEQYF
>TRBJ2-7|.|TRBV7-2|.
TGTGCCAGCAGCCCTCCTGGTCCAGGGCGACCTTACGAGCAGTACTTC
CASSPPGPGRPYEQYF
>TRBJ2-1|TRBD1|TRBV29-1|.
TGCAGCGTTGACGTGGGGCAGGGGGTATTTCCCTACAATGAGCAGTTCTTC
CSVDVGQGVFPYNEQFF
>TRBJ1-2|.|TRBV19|.
TGTGCCAGTAGTCTCAACAGGGTGCTTGTTGGCTACACCTTC
CASSLNRVLVGYTF
>TRBJ2-7|.|TRBV11-3|.
TGTGCCAGCAGCTACGGCTATCGGGGGTCCGAGCAGTACTTC
CASSYGYRGSEQYF
>TRBJ2-3|TRBD2|TRBV10-1|medium-sized
TGCGCCAGCATAGCCCGAACTAGCGGCAATCGCACAGATACGCAGTATTTT
CASIARTSGNRTDTQYF
>TRBJ2-7|TRBD2|TRBV11-2|once
TGTGCCTTAGGGGCAGCGGGCGTAGCGGGGCAGTACTTC
CALGAAGVAGQYF
>TRBJ2-7|TRBD2|TRBV10-1|once
TGCGCCAGCAGGGAAGGACTAGCGGGAGGCTACGAGCAGTACTTC
CASREGLAGGYEQYF
>TRBJ2-3|TRBD1|TRBV5-1|.
TGCGCCAGCAGTTCGACAGGGGGGACAGATACGCAGTATTTT
CASSSTGGTDTQYF
>TRBJ1-3|TRBD1|TRBV3-1/TRBV3-2|.
TGTGCCAGCAGCCCGGCCGGGACAGGGGGAGGAAACACCATATATTTT
CASSPAGTGGGNTIYF
>TRBJ2-7|.|TRBV30|.
TGTGCCTGGAGTGTAGTTGAGGGTAACGAGCAGTACTTC
CAWSVVEGNEQYF
>TRBJ2-7|.|TRBV4-1|.
TGCGCCAGCAGAGGAGGTTCCCGGGAGCAGTACTTC
CASRGGSREQYF
>TRBJ1-1|.|TRBV3-1/TRBV3-2|.
TGTGCCAGCAGCCAAGGATATGGCCAGAACACTGAAGCTTTCTTT
CASSQGYGQNTEAFF
>TRBJ2-2|.|TRBV18|.
TGTGCCAGCTCATATACCGGGGAGCTGTTTTTT
CASSYTGELFF
>TRBJ1-1|.|TRBV3-1/TRBV3-2|few
TGTGCCAGCAGCCAAGCCCGGAACACTGAAGCTTTCTTT
CASSQARNTEAFF
>TRBJ2-7|TRBD2|TRBV12-5|.
TGTGCTAGTGCCTCACTAGCGGGAGGCTACGAGCAGTACTTC
CASASLAGGYEQYF
>TRBJ1-1|.|TRBV18|.
TGTGCCAGCTCACCAGGGGGCGACACTGAAGCTTTCTTT
CASSPGGDTEAFF
>TRBJ2-5|TRBD2|TRBV28|.
TGTGCCAGCAGTCCCCCTAGCGGGAGGACGCAAGAGACCCAGTACTTC
CASSPPSGRTQETQYF